The 20 T cell receptor beta chains below all came from one sample that was sequenced in a study of cytomegalovirus exposure and HLA in healthy donors. The study ran its PCR with 60 Vbeta and 13 Jbeta primers. Libraries were prepared by immunoSEQ multiplex PCR; TCRdb keeps only in-frame clonotypes and omits some of them. The sample holds around 90,000 clones, 86% seen once. The sample taken for sequencing was PBMCs. The source of these receptors is a man aged 25-40 years in good health and CMV-seropositive.

In this sample, this clone turned up once. The genes are TRBV7-8 and TRBJ1-2, with D unresolved. CDR1 is SGHVS and CDR2 is FQNEAQ in the germline V gene. V was trimmed by 0 bases and J by 0 bases, leaving 8 bases between them. This CDR3 comprises 15 residues. Written as DNA, the CDR3 is TGTGCCAGCAGCTTAGCGCGGAATTCTAACTATGGCTACACCTTC. This gives the protein CASSLARNSNYGYTF.

A remark on this clone: At one end, the junction sequence differs from germline, possibly due to a read error. The rearrangement uses TRBV7-7 and TRBJ2-7; possibly TRBD1 for D (5 bases). The CDR3 sequence is 13 residues long. Germline V lookup: CDR1 SSHAT, CDR2 FNYEAQ (reference sequence). In DNA form, the CDR3 reads TGTGCTAGCAGCTTAGATGCAGGGCGCGAGCAGTACTTC. Encoded protein: CASSLDAGREQYF.

This clone was counted a single time. A read error may produce the germline difference seen at one junction end. The V call is TRBV28, the J call TRBJ2-7; tentative D call: TRBD1 (5 bases). Per germline, CDR1 MDHEN and CDR2 SYDVKM. The CDR3 has 16 residues. The CDR3 coding sequence is TGTGCCAGCAGTCTATGGGGCCAGGGCGATCCCTACGAGCAGTACTTC. Translating gives CASSLWGQGDPYEQYF.

V is TRBV19 and J is TRBJ2-7; TRBD1 aligns across 8 bases. J lost 1 base, V lost 5 bases, and 13 bases had no gene match. The CDR3 consists of 17 residues. The germline CDR1 and CDR2 sequences are LNHDA and SQIVND (reference sequence). DNA of the CDR3: TGTGCCAGTAGTGGAAGTACAGGGGGTGCCACTTCCTACGAGCAGTACTTC. As protein: CASSGSTGGATSYEQYF. The full variable domain, with the rest looked up from reference TRBV19 and TRBJ2-7, is DGGITQSPKYLFRKEGQNVTLSCEQNLNHDAMYWYRQDPGQGLRLIYYSQIVNDFQKGDIAEGYSVSREKKESFPLTVTSAQKNPTAFYLCASSGSTGGATSYEQYFGPGTRLTVT.

The chain combines TRBV7-9 with TRBJ2-1; 8 positions match TRBD2. The CDR3 loop spans 15 amino acids. The V gene's germline CDR1 is SEHNR and CDR2 FQNEAQ (reference sequence). Unmatched junction bases numbered 6, after V lost 5 bases and J lost 3 bases. In DNA, the CDR3 is TGTGCCAGCAGCCCCCCGGGGGGGGACTACAATGAGCAGTTCTTC. Translation: CASSPPGGDYNEQFF.

The chain employs TRBV5-1 and TRBJ2-1, with D perhaps matching TRBD1 (6 bases). The CDR3 contains 16 residues. V was pared by 3 bases and J by 0 bases, with 13 bases between. Germline-derived CDR1 and CDR2 are SGHRS and YFSETQ. In DNA, the CDR3 is TGCGCCAGCAGCTACTTGGGGGCCAGCTCCTACAATGAGCAGTTCTTC. It is translated as CASSYLGASSYNEQFF. The variable domain in full, completed from reference TRBV5-1 and TRBJ2-1, reads KAGVTQTPRYLIKTRGQQVTLSCSPISGHRSVSWYQQTPGQGLQFLFEYFSETQRNKGNFPGRFSGRQFSNSRSEMNVSTLELGDSALYLCASSYLGASSYNEQFFGPGTRLTVL.

The chain combines TRBV13 with TRBJ2-7, with 9 bases lining up with TRBD1. CDR3 size: 16 residues. Trimming removed 5 bases from V and 3 bases from J; junction bases left unmatched: 11. Looked up from germline, CDR1 is PRHDT and CDR2 is FYEKMQ (reference sequence). CDR3 nucleotide sequence: TGTGCCAGCAGCATAGATCCGGGACAGGGCGGCTACGAGCAGTACTTC. Residues: CASSIDPGQGGYEQYF.

The chain links TRBV15 to TRBJ2-2; 13 nucleotides align to TRBD2. The V gene's germline CDR1 is LNHNV and CDR2 YYDKDF (reference sequence). CDR3 length equals 18 residues. Trimming at V came to 0 bases and at J to 6 bases, leaving 7 bases not matched to a gene. The CDR3 DNA reads as TGTGCCACCAGCAGAGATGTTAGGACTAGCGGGAGACCCGGGGAGCTGTTTTTT. As protein: CATSRDVRTSGRPGELFF.

This clone was picked up a small number of times. J is TRBJ1-4 and V is TRBV7-2; 7 bases line up with TRBD1. The CDR3 is made up of 15 amino acids. Germline CDR1 and CDR2: SGHTA and FQGNSA. The V segment lost 4 bases and the J segment 1 base; nucleotides outside the gene matches: 3. CDR3 protein: CASSSSGGTNEKLFF. The CDR3 nucleotides are TGTGCCAGCAGCTCCTCAGGGGGAACTAATGAAAAACTGTTTTTT.

This clone was counted only a few times. V usage is TRBV28 and J usage is TRBJ1-5; D not resolved. Looked up from germline, CDR1 is MDHEN and CDR2 is SYDVKM. The CDR3 length is 11 residues. V gave up 6 bases and J gave up 5 bases, with 5 bases separating them. The chain's CDR3 is CASSPDQPQHF. The CDR3 DNA reads as TGTGCCAGCAGCCCTGATCAGCCCCAGCATTTT.

The chain recombines TRBV15 with TRBJ2-3, with 12 bases identical to TRBD2. V was clipped by 0 bases and J by 2 bases; unmatched bases: 12. Germline values: CDR1 LNHNV, CDR2 YYDKDF (reference sequence). CDR3 length equals 20 residues. CDR3 loop: CATSRDYKASGRGDTDTQYF. CDR3 coding DNA: TGTGCCACCAGCAGAGATTACAAAGCTAGCGGGAGGGGCGACACAGATACGCAGTATTTT. The full variable domain, with the rest looked up from reference TRBV15 and TRBJ2-3, is DAMVIQNPRYQVTQFGKPVTLSCSQTLNHNVMYWYQQKSSQAPKLLFHYYDKDFNNEADTPDNFQSRRPNTSFCFLDIRSPGLGDTAMYLCATSRDYKASGRGDTDTQYFGPGTRLTVL.

The gene calls are TRBV28 and TRBJ2-2; a weak D match, TRBD1 (5 bases). This CDR3 is built from 15 residues. CDR1 is MDHEN, CDR2 SYDVKM, per germline. V lost 5 bases, J lost 1 base, and 11 bases lay in between. The CDR3 protein is CASSRETGNTGELFF. The CDR3 region has the DNA TGTGCCAGCAGTCGAGAAACAGGGAACACCGGGGAGCTGTTTTTT.

V and J are TRBV7-3 and TRBJ2-3; 10 positions agree with TRBD1. The CDR3 covers 15 residues. Germline-derived CDR1 and CDR2 are SGHTA and FQGTGA. V was pared by 2 bases and J by 3 bases, with 2 bases of the junction left unmatched. CDR3 nucleotide sequence: TGTGCCAGCAGCTTAGGGACAGGGGTAACAGATACGCAGTATTTT. Translating gives CASSLGTGVTDTQYF.

This clone was seen only once. A junction boundary mismatches the germline segment, possibly from a read error. This sequence joins TRBV7-8 and TRBJ2-7, with 7 positions matching TRBD2. There are 15 residues in the CDR3. Per germline, CDR1 SGHVS and CDR2 FQNEAQ. CDR3 bases: TGTGCCAACAGCTTAGCGGGCTCGACAACCTACGAGCAGTACTTC. Translated, it gives CANSLAGSTTYEQYF.

This chain joins TRBV6-5 and TRBJ2-7, with 10 bases lining up with TRBD1. The CDR3 is made up of 15 amino acids. Germline CDR1 MNHEY, CDR2 SVGAGI. V lost 4 bases to trimming and J lost 3 bases; unmatched junction nucleotides: 6. The CDR3: CASSSPGQGSYEQYF. In DNA, the CDR3 is TGTGCCAGCAGTTCGCCGGGACAGGGGAGCTACGAGCAGTACTTC.

J is TRBJ1-1 and V is TRBV28; D gene ambiguous. The CDR3 totals 12 residues. CDR1 and CDR2 from the germline V gene are MDHEN and SYDVKM. V was shortened by 5 bases and J by 0 bases, with 4 bases between the two germline ends. In DNA form, the CDR3 reads TGTGCCAGCAGTCTAATGAACACTGAAGCTTTCTTT. Amino acids: CASSLMNTEAFF.

The chain uses TRBV7-6 and TRBJ2-7; tentative D call: TRBD1 (5 bases). V lost 1 base and J 3 bases, leaving 7 bases between the germline ends. Germline CDR1 reads SGHVS; CDR2 reads FNYEAQ. The CDR3 loop spans 13 amino acids. CDR3 bases: TGTGCCAGCAGCTTAGGGGGCCGCTACGAGCAGTACTTC. It translates to CASSLGGRYEQYF. Combining the CDR3 with reference TRBV7-6 and TRBJ2-7 gives the whole variable domain GAGVSQSPRYKVTKRGQDVALRCDPISGHVSLYWYRQALGQGPEFLTYFNYEAQQDKSGLPNDRFSAERPEGSISTLTIQRTEQRDSAMYRCASSLGGRYEQYFGPGTRLTVT.

The chain joins TRBV15 to TRBJ2-5, with 8 bases fitting TRBD1. Trimming removed 5 bases from V and 5 bases from J; junction bases left unmatched: 10. Germline CDR1 reads LNHNV; CDR2 reads YYDKDF (reference sequence). The CDR3 extends over 15 amino acids. In DNA, the CDR3 is TGTGCCACCAGCGGCCGGCAGGGGGCTTGGGAGACCCAGTACTTC. Translation gives CATSGRQGAWETQYF.

This clone was found once. The rearrangement joins TRBV6-5 to TRBJ2-2, with 7 bases aligning to TRBD1. The CDR3 extends over 14 amino acids. J gave up 6 bases and V 6 bases, and 7 bases lay outside the gene matches. Germline V gene sequence: CDR1 MNHEY, CDR2 SVGAGI. CDR3 sequence: CASSPLTGPGELFF. CDR3 nucleotide sequence: TGTGCCAGCAGCCCCTTGACAGGGCCCGGGGAGCTGTTTTTT.

The chain recombines TRBV30 with TRBJ1-2; D is perhaps TRBD1 (5 bases). Trimming left V 8 bases short and J 6 bases short, with 19 bases between. Germline V CDR1 and CDR2: GTSNPN, SVGIG (reference sequence). The CDR3 runs to 13 residues. CDR3 DNA: TGTGCCGGAAACCCCGGGGGTTCCGATGGCTACACCTTC. Residues: CAGNPGGSDGYTF.